A single sample gave rise to the 14 T cell receptor beta chains below, sequenced in a study of CD8 T cells in ankylosing spondylitis. From the 5' RACE reads, TCRdb called clonotypes with MiXCR, one entry per CDR3 protein. The sample carries about 360,000 distinct CDR3 sequences, 20% to 25% recorded once. The sample comprised blood, either unsorted or a sorted T cell fraction (not recorded which). These receptor sequences come from a male donor with ankylosing spondylitis or in good health (not recorded which).

Only a few counts were recorded for this clonotype. The J gene is TRBJ2-6, the V gene TRBV4-2, with 7 bases identical to TRBD1. After removal of 3 bases from V and 0 bases from J, the junction contained 14 bases not matched to a gene. The CDR3 is 20 residues long. Germline values: CDR1 LGHNA, CDR2 YNFKEQ. In DNA form, the CDR3 reads TGTGCCAGCAGCCACAATTTACGGGACAGAGTTTTCTCTGGGGCCAACGTCCTGACTTTC. It translates to CASSHNLRDRVFSGANVLTF.

The gene calls are TRBV7-9 and TRBJ2-7; tentative D call: TRBD2 (6 bases). The CDR3 spans 14 residues. Trimming removed 5 bases at V and 3 bases at J, with 14 bases between. Germline loops: CDR1 SEHNR, CDR2 FQNEAQ (reference sequence). The CDR3 DNA reads TGTGCCAGCAGCCCACGGAGGGGTTTCTACGAGCAGTACTTC. It translates to CASSPRRGFYEQYF.

The chain uses TRBV11-2 and TRBJ2-3, with a tentative D call TRBD2 (6 bases). The CDR3 totals 13 residues. The V and J ends lost 5 bases and 6 bases respectively, with 12 bases between them. The germline V gene has CDR1 SGHAT and CDR2 FQNNGV. CDR3 sequence: CASSVTREDTQYF. CDR3 nucleotide sequence: TGTGCCAGCAGCGTGACCCGGGAGGATACGCAGTATTTT.

This chain connects TRBV11-2 to TRBJ2-1; TRBD1 matches 7 bases. The CDR3 is 16 amino acids. Germline trimming cut 1 base from V and 4 bases from J; bases unmatched to any gene: 7. The germline gives CDR1 SGHAT, CDR2 FQNNGV. The CDR3 protein is CASSLAGLDRYNEQFF. CDR3 nucleotide sequence: TGTGCCAGCAGCTTAGCCGGGTTGGACAGGTACAATGAGCAGTTCTTC.

The chain links TRBV15 to TRBJ2-1; 8 bases fit TRBD1. The V gene end was trimmed by 0 bases and the J gene end by 8 bases; junction bases not matched to a gene: 3. This CDR3 spans 14 amino acids. Looked up from germline, CDR1 is LNHNV and CDR2 is YYDKDF (reference sequence). The CDR3 spells CATSREDREDEQFF. The DNA of the CDR3 is TGTGCCACCAGCAGAGAGGACAGGGAGGATGAGCAGTTCTTC.

The chain employs TRBV7-6 and TRBJ2-5, with TRBD1 matching over 7 bases. Losses at the gene ends were 5 bases for V and 1 base for J; bases not matched to a gene: 7. The CDR3 consists of 15 residues. Germline values: CDR1 SGHVS, CDR2 FNYEAQ. The CDR3 loop is CASSDDRDSQETQYF. DNA for the CDR3: TGTGCCAGCAGCGACGACCGGGACAGCCAAGAGACCCAGTACTTC.

This clonotype was seen a handful of times. The V call is TRBV29-1, the J call TRBJ1-2; D ambiguous. CDR3 length: 13 amino acids. Germline CDR1 SQVTM, CDR2 ANQGSEA. Trimming removed 7 bases at V and 4 bases at J, with 16 bases between. As DNA, the CDR3 is TGCAGCGCCCTTGAGGCAGGCTTCTATGGCTACACCTTC. Amino acids: CSALEAGFYGYTF.

This clonotype was counted at least ten times. The chain joins TRBV12-3 or TRBV12-4 to TRBJ1-3, with D maybe TRBD1 (5 bases). The CDR3 is made up of 15 amino acids. Trimming cost V 2 bases and J 3 bases, with 11 bases left between them. The CDR3 protein is CASSLRGSFGNTIYF. The CDR3 bases are TGTGCCAGCAGTTTAAGGGGATCCTTTGGAAACACCATATATTTT.

This clonotype was counted once. The chain couples TRBV4-1 to TRBJ2-7, with 8 bases identical to TRBD1. Looked up from germline, CDR1 is MGHRA and CDR2 is YSYEKL. The ends lost 1 base at V and 3 bases at J; junction bases unmatched: 5. The CDR3 sequence is 15 residues long. The CDR3 sequence: CASSQGQGLGYEQYF. CDR3 nucleotide sequence: TGCGCCAGCAGCCAAGGACAGGGGCTGGGCTACGAGCAGTACTTC.

The chain employs TRBV20-1 and TRBJ2-7, with D tentatively TRBD1 (6 bases). The CDR3 has 14 residues. V lost 2 bases to trimming and J lost 2 bases, with 13 bases between them. Germline V CDR1 and CDR2: DFQATT, SNEGSKA (reference sequence). CDR3 DNA: TGCAGTGCTAGATCCCCGGACAGCCCCTACGAGCAGTACTTC. Residues: CSARSPDSPYEQYF.

The gene calls are TRBV5-5 and TRBJ2-2; D is unclear. The V and J ends lost 2 bases and 4 bases respectively, with 6 bases between them. Germline-derived CDR1 and CDR2 are SGHKS and YYEKEE (reference sequence). This CDR3 spans 13 amino acids. CDR3 nucleotides: TGTGCCAGCAGCTTTCTGAGCACCGGGGAGCTGTTTTTT. Protein: CASSFLSTGELFF. Full variable domain (remainder filled in from reference TRBV5-5 and TRBJ2-2): DAGVTQSPTHLIKTRGQQVTLRCSPISGHKSVSWYQQVLGQGPQFIFQYYEKEERGRGNFPDRFSARQFPNYSSELNVNALLLGDSALYLCASSFLSTGELFFGEGSRLTVL.

The chain uses TRBV20-1 and TRBJ2-3; 10 bases line up with TRBD2. Germline trimming cut 3 bases from V and 10 bases from J; bases unmatched to any gene: 19. This CDR3 has 17 residues. Germline assignment: CDR1 DFQATT and CDR2 SNEGSKA (reference sequence). The CDR3 DNA reads TGCAGTGCTAGTCCCCTCCTCCGAGCGGGGGGGCCTGGGCCGCAGTATTTT. It translates to CSASPLLRAGGPGPQYF.

J is TRBJ2-1 and V is TRBV30, with D maybe TRBD2 (6 bases). Germline V gene data show CDR1 as GTSNPN and CDR2 as SVGIG (reference sequence). This CDR3 spans 15 amino acids. Trimming took off 1 base at V and 3 bases at J, with 13 bases between the two ends. The chain's CDR3 is CAWSARAGLYNEQFF. DNA for the CDR3: TGTGCCTGGAGTGCTCGGGCGGGGCTCTACAATGAGCAGTTCTTC.

The chain couples TRBV19 to TRBJ2-1; possibly TRBD1 or TRBD2 for D (6 bases each). The CDR3 runs 14 residues. The ends were cut back, 6 bases at V and 15 bases at J, with 24 bases in the middle. Germline CDR1 and CDR2: LNHDA and SQIVND (reference sequence). The CDR3 DNA reads as TGTGCCAGTAGCCGGGCGGGGACCCCAGGGGATCGGTTCTTC. Its translation: CASSRAGTPGDRFF. The complete variable domain, with remaining parts taken from reference TRBV19 and TRBJ2-1, reads DGGITQSPKYLFRKEGQNVTLSCEQNLNHDAMYWYRQDPGQGLRLIYYSQIVNDFQKGDIAEGYSVSREKKESFPLTVTSAQKNPTAFYLCASSRAGTPGDRFFGPGTRLTVL.